The clone carrying this T cell receptor (beta chain) was observed a handful of times. The target antigen is unknown. This sample stems from a study of vaccination and CD4 T cells after COVID-19. Study-level background: Convalescent donors were composed of six males and four females, of whom two were Hispanic. Stimulation of cells relied on overlapping spike peptides derived from SARS-CoV-2, HCoV-NL63, HCoV-OC43 and HCoV-229E.

Cultured CD4+ T-cell DNA underwent Oncomine TCR Beta short-read sequencing. TCRdb fed the PCR reads into MiXCR, producing one record per CDR3 protein. The data contain 9,500 to 15,000 distinct CDR3 sequences, roughly 30% of them singletons. Germline-derived CDR1 and CDR2 are KGHDR and SFDVKD. The CDR3 covers 13 residues. The V and J ends lost 4 bases and 10 bases respectively, with 13 bases between them. Treatment reported: roughly 11-day PBMC culture with coronavirus spike peptide pools or control peptides (ViraFEST assay). With fresh IL-2 medium, half the medium was replaced on days 3 and 7. This sequence joins TRBV24-1 and TRBJ2-1; no clear D. The sample here was CD4+ T cells from blood, cultured in vitro, taken after SARS-CoV-2 vaccination. The sequence was collected from a human donor who had recovered from COVID-19. DNA of the CDR3: TGTGCCACCAGTGACACATCGGAAGGGGAGCAGTTCTTC. Residues: CATSDTSEGEQFF.